This TCR beta chain was recorded in a study of shared clonotypes between healthy human individuals. Notes on the study in general: For naive CD4 cells, 4% to 6% of clonotypes were shared across a handful of donors.

For this clone: As yet, its antigen is unknown.

This table comes from immunoSEQ multiplex PCR, and its TCRdb copy is limited to in-frame clones, with some not included. Among 2.3 million or so clones listed, roughly 93% were seen once. The ends lost 4 bases at V and 9 bases at J; junction bases unmatched: 17. The CDR3 runs 16 residues. Germline values: CDR1 SGHRS, CDR2 YFSETQ. The V and J genes are TRBV5-1 and TRBJ1-2, with 8 positions matching TRBD1. Sample: naive CD4+ T cells from PBMCs. Subset defined: CD45RA+ positively selected. The origin of this receptor is a young man in good health. Some clones in this sample may be carry-over from other donors' samples. Written as DNA, the CDR3 is TGCGCCAGCAGCAGGGACAGGTTCTTCAACCGTGACAGCTACACCTTC. Its protein is CASSRDRFFNRDSYTF.